These 10 T cell receptor beta chains came from one sample sequenced in a study of cytomegalovirus exposure and HLA in healthy donors. The study ran its PCR with 60 Vbeta and 13 Jbeta primers. Generated by immunoSEQ multiplex PCR, the TCRdb table keeps only in-frame clones and is missing some. The top ten clones hold around 8% of a sample with over 150,000 clones, approximately 78% of them seen once. Sequencing used PBMCs. The receptors stem from a male donor in good health and CMV-seropositive.

V is TRBV15 and J is TRBJ1-5, with 9 bases that match TRBD1. There are 17 residues in the CDR3. Germline CDR1 is LNHNV and CDR2 is YYDKDF (reference sequence). J lost 1 base, V lost 6 bases, and 10 bases had no gene match. CDR3 residues: CATSTGTGHSSNQPQHF. CDR3 DNA: TGTGCCACCAGTACCGGGACAGGGCATTCGAGCAATCAGCCCCAGCATTTT.

The V and J genes are TRBV30 and TRBJ1-3; tentatively, D is TRBD1 (5 bases). Germline V gene data show CDR1 as GTSNPN and CDR2 as SVGIG (reference sequence). CDR3 size: 14 residues. With 3 bases removed from V and 0 bases from J, the gap between germline ends came to 9 bases. The CDR3 DNA reads as TGTGCCTGGAGGGTGCAGGGCTCTGGAAACACCATATATTTT. Its translation is CAWRVQGSGNTIYF.

The rearrangement joins TRBV27 to TRBJ1-5; 10 bases match TRBD1. V lost 0 bases and J lost 3; bases outside the gene matches: 2. From germline, CDR1 is MNHEY and CDR2 SMNVEV (reference sequence). The CDR3 runs 16 residues. The CDR3 DNA sequence: TGTGCCAGCAGTTTATCCGGGACAGGGGCCAATCAGCCCCAGCATTTT. Protein: CASSLSGTGANQPQHF.

V usage is TRBV10-3 and J usage is TRBJ2-7; TRBD2 is a possible D gene (6 bases). Trimming took 0 bases from V and 0 from J, leaving 15 bases between them. Per germline, CDR1 ENHRY and CDR2 SYGVKD. This CDR3 is 17 amino acids long. The CDR3 region is CAISESSGRKSSYEQYF. CDR3 DNA: TGTGCCATCAGTGAGTCGTCAGGGAGGAAGAGCTCCTACGAGCAGTACTTC.

This clone showed up just once. This chain joins TRBV9 and TRBJ1-4; D not certain. CDR3 length equals 16 residues. Germline V gene sequence: CDR1 SGDLS, CDR2 YYNGEE. Trimming removed 6 bases at V and 4 bases at J, with 19 bases between. CDR3 in amino acids: CASTRGPGANNEKLFF. CDR3 DNA: TGTGCCAGCACCCGTGGGCCGGGAGCGAATAATGAAAAACTGTTTTTT.

This chain joins TRBV5-1 and TRBJ1-1; 10 bases align to TRBD1. Germline values: CDR1 SGHRS, CDR2 YFSETQ. J gave up 6 bases and V 4 bases, and 3 bases lay outside the gene matches. The CDR3 sequence is 13 residues long. CDR3 region: CASSPGQGAEAFF. CDR3 in DNA: TGCGCCAGCAGCCCCGGACAGGGGGCTGAAGCTTTCTTT.

This clone was seen just once. The chain combines TRBV11-3 with TRBJ2-3, with TRBD2 matching over 9 bases. Per germline, CDR1 SGHNT and CDR2 YENEEA. Trimming removed 1 base from V and 1 base from J; junction bases left unmatched: 0. CDR3 size: 15 residues. CDR3 sequence reads: CASSLGGGGTDTQYF. For the CDR3, the DNA is TGTGCCAGCAGCTTAGGCGGGGGGGGCACAGATACGCAGTATTTT.

This rearrangement joins TRBV30 to TRBJ2-3, with 8 bases fitting TRBD2. This CDR3 is built from 12 residues. Per the germline V gene, CDR1 is GTSNPN and CDR2 is SVGIG (reference sequence). J was trimmed by 7 bases and V by 3 bases; bases with no gene match: 3. The CDR3, as DNA: TGTGCCTGGAGAACTAGCGGTAATACGCAGTATTTT. Translated, it gives CAWRTSGNTQYF.

The J gene is TRBJ2-1, the V gene TRBV9; unclear D gene. The CDR3 is 14 amino acids. V gave up 0 bases and J gave up 8 bases, with 12 bases separating them. Germline CDR1 and CDR2: SGDLS and YYNGEE. CDR3 bases: TGTGCCAGCAGCGTAGCCAGCGATCGGTATGAGCAGTTCTTC. This translates into CASSVASDRYEQFF.

The gene calls are TRBV30 and TRBJ2-3; 9 bases are shared with TRBD2. The V segment lost 5 bases and the J segment 2 bases; nucleotides outside the gene matches: 2. Per the germline V gene, CDR1 is GTSNPN and CDR2 is SVGIG (reference sequence). This CDR3 has 13 residues. The DNA of the CDR3 is TGTGCCTGGGAGCGGGGGGTCACAGATACGCAGTATTTT. Translation gives CAWERGVTDTQYF.